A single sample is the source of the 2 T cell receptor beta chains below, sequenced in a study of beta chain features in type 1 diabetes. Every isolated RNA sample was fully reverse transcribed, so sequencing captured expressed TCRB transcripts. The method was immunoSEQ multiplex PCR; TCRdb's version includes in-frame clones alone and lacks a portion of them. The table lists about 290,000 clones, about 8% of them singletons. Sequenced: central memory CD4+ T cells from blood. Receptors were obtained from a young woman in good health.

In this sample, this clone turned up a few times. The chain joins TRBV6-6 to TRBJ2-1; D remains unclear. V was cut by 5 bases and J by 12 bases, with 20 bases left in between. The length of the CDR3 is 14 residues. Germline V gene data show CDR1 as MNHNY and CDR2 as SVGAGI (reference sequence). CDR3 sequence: CASSPSDFAQGQFF. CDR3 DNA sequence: TGTGCCAGCAGTCCCTCGGATTTCGCTCAAGGGCAGTTCTTC.

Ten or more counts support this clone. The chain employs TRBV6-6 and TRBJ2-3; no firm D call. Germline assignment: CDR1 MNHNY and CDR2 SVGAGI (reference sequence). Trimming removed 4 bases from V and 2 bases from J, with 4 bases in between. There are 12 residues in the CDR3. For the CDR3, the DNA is TGTGCCAGCAGTTCGACCACAGATACGCAGTATTTT. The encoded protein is CASSSTTDTQYF.